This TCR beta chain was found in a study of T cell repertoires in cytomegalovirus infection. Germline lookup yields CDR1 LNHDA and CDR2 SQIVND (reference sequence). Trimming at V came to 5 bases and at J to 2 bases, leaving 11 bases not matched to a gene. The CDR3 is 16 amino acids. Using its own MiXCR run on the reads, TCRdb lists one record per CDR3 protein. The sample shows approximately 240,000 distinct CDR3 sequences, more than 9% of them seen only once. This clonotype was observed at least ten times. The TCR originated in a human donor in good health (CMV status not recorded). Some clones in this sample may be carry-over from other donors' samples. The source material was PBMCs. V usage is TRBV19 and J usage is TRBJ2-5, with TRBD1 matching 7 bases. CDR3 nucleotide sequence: TGTGCCAGTAGTCCCGGACGGACAGGCCAACAAGAGACCCAGTACTTC. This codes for CASSPGRTGQQETQYF.